The TCR beta chain under discussion was sequenced for a study of blood T cell repertoires in COVID-19. Study summary: The United States, Italy and Spain provided the acute and convalescent COVID-19 samples.

TCRdb's copy holds only in-frame clones and misses some; the assay was immunoSEQ multiplex PCR. The repertoire includes over 80,000 clones, 70% to 90% of them detected once, and just under 20% sits in the top ten. V dropped 5 bases and J dropped 7; count of bases not matched to a gene: 13. In germline, CDR1 is SGHVS, CDR2 FQNEAQ. The CDR3 runs 15 residues. Sequenced: peripheral blood. The chain links TRBV7-8 to TRBJ2-7, with 8 bases fitting TRBD1. The clonotype was recovered from a human donor in a cohort sampled during active COVID-19. This CDR3 is CASSKGGQGSGEQYF. CDR3 coding DNA: TGTGCCAGCAGCAAAGGAGGACAGGGATCGGGGGAGCAGTACTTC.